This T cell receptor beta chain came from a study of cytomegalovirus exposure and HLA in healthy donors. The PCR ran on 60 Vbeta and 13 Jbeta primers. Clones were sequenced by immunoSEQ multiplex PCR, and TCRdb holds only the in-frame ones, with some missing. Recorded for this sample: approximately 40,000 clones. The CDR3 is 15 amino acids. V lost 6 bases, J lost 3 bases, and 16 bases lay in between. Germline CDR1 and CDR2: MNHEY and SMNVEV (reference sequence). J is TRBJ2-3 and V is TRBV27, with D possibly matching TRBD1 (6 bases). Source material: PBMCs. The receptor was isolated from a woman between 25 and 40 years old in good health and CMV-seronegative. Here the CDR3 reads CASSSPGTQTDTQYF. CDR3 sequence (DNA): TGTGCCAGCAGCAGCCCTGGGACACAGACAGATACGCAGTATTTT.